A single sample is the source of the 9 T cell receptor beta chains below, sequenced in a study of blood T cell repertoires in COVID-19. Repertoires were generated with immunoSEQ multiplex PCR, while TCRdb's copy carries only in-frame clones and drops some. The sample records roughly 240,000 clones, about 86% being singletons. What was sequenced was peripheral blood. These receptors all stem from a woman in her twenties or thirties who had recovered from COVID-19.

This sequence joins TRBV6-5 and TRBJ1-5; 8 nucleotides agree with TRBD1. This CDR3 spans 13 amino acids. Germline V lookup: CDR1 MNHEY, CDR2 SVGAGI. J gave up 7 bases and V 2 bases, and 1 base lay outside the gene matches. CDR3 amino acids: CASSYGTGQPQHF. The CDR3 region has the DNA TGTGCCAGCAGTTACGGGACAGGCCAGCCCCAGCATTTT.

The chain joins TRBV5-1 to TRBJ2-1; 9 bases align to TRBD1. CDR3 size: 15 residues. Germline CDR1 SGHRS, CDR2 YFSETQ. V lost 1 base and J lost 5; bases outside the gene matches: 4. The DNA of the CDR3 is TGCGCCAGCAGCTTGATACAGGGGGCGAACAATGAGCAGTTCTTC. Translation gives CASSLIQGANNEQFF.

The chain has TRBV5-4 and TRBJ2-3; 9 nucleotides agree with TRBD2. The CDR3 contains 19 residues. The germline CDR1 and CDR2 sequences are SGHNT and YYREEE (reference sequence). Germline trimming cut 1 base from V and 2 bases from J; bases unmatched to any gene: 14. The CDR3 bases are TGTGCCAGCAGCTTGAGAGTATTAGCGGGGGTTTTAGCCACAGATACGCAGTATTTT. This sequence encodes CASSLRVLAGVLATDTQYF.

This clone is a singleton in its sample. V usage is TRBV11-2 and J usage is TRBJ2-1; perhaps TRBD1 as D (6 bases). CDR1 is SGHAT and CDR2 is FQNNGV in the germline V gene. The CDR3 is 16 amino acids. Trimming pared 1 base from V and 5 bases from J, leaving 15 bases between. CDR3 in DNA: TGTGCCAGCAGCTTAGCGAGGACAGAAGCCCACAATGAGCAGTTCTTC. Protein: CASSLARTEAHNEQFF.

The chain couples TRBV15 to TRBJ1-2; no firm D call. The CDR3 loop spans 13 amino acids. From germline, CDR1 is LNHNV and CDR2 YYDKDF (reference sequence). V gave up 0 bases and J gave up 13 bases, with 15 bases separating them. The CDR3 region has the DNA TGTGCCACCAGCAGAGATAGCCAAAGTCCCCCCACCTTC. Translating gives CATSRDSQSPPTF. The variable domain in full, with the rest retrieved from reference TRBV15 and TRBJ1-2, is DAMVIQNPRYQVTQFGKPVTLSCSQTLNHNVMYWYQQKSSQAPKLLFHYYDKDFNNEADTPDNFQSRRPNTSFCFLDIRSPGLGDTAMYLCATSRDSQSPPTFGSGTRLTVV.

CDR3 coding DNA: TGTGCCAGTAGTTCACAAGTGCCGGGACTTCTTAATTCACCCCTCCACTTT. Translation: CASSSQVPGLLNSPLHF. The chain recombines TRBV19 with TRBJ1-6; TRBD1 is a possible D gene (5 bases). Per germline, CDR1 LNHDA and CDR2 SQIVND (reference sequence). The CDR3 runs to 17 residues. The ends were cut back, 5 bases at V and 6 bases at J, with 20 bases in the middle.

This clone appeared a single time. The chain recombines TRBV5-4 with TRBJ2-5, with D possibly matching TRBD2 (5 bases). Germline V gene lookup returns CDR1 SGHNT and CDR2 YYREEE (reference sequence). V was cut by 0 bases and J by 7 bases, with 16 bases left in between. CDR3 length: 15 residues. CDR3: CASSLAVEGRVTQYF. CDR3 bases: TGTGCCAGCAGCTTGGCGGTTGAGGGAAGAGTGACCCAGTACTTC.

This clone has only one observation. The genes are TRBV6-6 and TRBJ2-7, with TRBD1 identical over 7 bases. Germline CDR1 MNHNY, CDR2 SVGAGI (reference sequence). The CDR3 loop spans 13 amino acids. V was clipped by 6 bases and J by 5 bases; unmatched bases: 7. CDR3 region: CASRPGGQDEQYF. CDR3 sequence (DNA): TGTGCCAGCAGGCCGGGTGGACAGGACGAGCAGTACTTC.

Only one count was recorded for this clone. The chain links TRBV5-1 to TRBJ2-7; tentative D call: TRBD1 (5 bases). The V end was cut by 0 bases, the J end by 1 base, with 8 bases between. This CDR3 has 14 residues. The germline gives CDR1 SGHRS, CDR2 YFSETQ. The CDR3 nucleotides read TGCGCCAGCAGCTTGGTGGCAGGGTCCTACGAGCAGTACTTC. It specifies CASSLVAGSYEQYF.